This passage covers 32 T cell receptor beta chains from one sample sequenced in a study of CD8 T cells in Susac syndrome. When the RNA was reverse transcribed, random hexamers were used with an input of roughly 0.5 to 1 ug. A single record per CDR3 protein comes from TCRdb applying MiXCR to the immunoSEQ multiplex PCR reads. This sample has under 350,000 distinct CDR3 sequences; roughly 94% occur once, and the top ten carry roughly 0.07%. What was sequenced was CD4+ T cells from PBMCs. The receptors here all came from a human donor with multiple sclerosis.

V usage is TRBV19 and J usage is TRBJ2-7; 10 positions agree with TRBD2. J lost 6 bases, V lost 8 bases, and 13 bases had no gene match. Germline V lookup: CDR1 LNHDA, CDR2 SQIVND (reference sequence). The CDR3 contains 15 residues. CDR3 region: CASSVLAGAVGEQYF. The CDR3 DNA follows: TGTGCCAGTTCCGTTCTAGCGGGGGCGGTCGGCGAGCAGTACTTC.

This sequence joins TRBV2 and TRBJ2-3, with D tentatively TRBD1 or TRBD2 (5 bases each). There are 15 residues in the CDR3. Germline V gives CDR1 SNHLY, CDR2 FYNNEI. The V and J ends lost 7 bases and 5 bases respectively, with 19 bases between them. CDR3 bases: TGTGCCAGCACCGAGGGACCCCCATCTGTAGATACGCAGTATTTT. The encoded protein is CASTEGPPSVDTQYF.

This chain's CDR3 is CASRLLGTEAFF. The CDR3 DNA sequence: TGTGCCAGCAGACTACTGGGGACTGAAGCTTTCTTT. This rearrangement joins TRBV6-1 to TRBJ1-1; D gene ambiguous. Germline V gene lookup returns CDR1 MNHNS and CDR2 SASEGT. V was clipped by 6 bases and J by 5 bases, with 10 bases between them. The CDR3 runs to 12 residues.

This clonotype came up once. No DNA is shown, since the ends of the CDR3 on it are uncertain; the CDR3 is the one TCRdb lists. This chain joins TRBV6-6 and TRBJ1-2; the table names TRBD1, a call not compared with the DNA. Ends included, the CDR3 has 15 residues. Germline V gives CDR1 MNHNY, CDR2 SVGAGI (reference sequence). CDR3 protein: CASNFGPGPEYGYTF.

CDR3 in DNA: TGTGCCAGTAAAGGGGCCACCGGGGAGCTGTTTTTT. Amino acid sequence: CASKGATGELFF. The genes are TRBV19 and TRBJ2-2; D might be TRBD1 (5 bases). V lost 7 bases and J 4 bases, leaving 7 bases between the germline ends. The germline V gene encodes CDR1 LNHDA and CDR2 SQIVND (reference sequence). The CDR3 spans 12 residues.

J is TRBJ1-1 and V is TRBV2; 9 nucleotides line up with TRBD1. With V trimmed by 6 bases and J by 6 bases, 5 bases remained unmatched. The CDR3 has 13 amino acids. CDR1 is SNHLY, CDR2 FYNNEI, per germline. In nucleotides, the CDR3 is TGTGCCAGCAGCCACAGGGGGCCGGCTGAAGCTTTCTTT. Translating gives CASSHRGPAEAFF.

The chain links TRBV7-2 to TRBJ1-1; 8 nucleotides match TRBD1. The CDR3 spans 14 residues. Germline assignment: CDR1 SGHTA and CDR2 FQGNSA. Trimming removed 5 bases from V and 4 bases from J; junction bases left unmatched: 6. This chain's CDR3 is CASSRRGLGTEAFF. In nucleotides, the CDR3 is TGTGCCAGCAGCCGCAGGGGGCTGGGCACTGAAGCTTTCTTT.

The chain has TRBV7-3 and TRBJ1-1; no clear D gene. Germline CDR1 and CDR2: SGHTA and FQGTGA. Trimming took off 2 bases at V and 1 base at J, with 8 bases between the two ends. The CDR3 sequence is 14 residues long. CDR3 in DNA: TGTGCCAGCAGCTTATTAGGGTGGAACACTGAAGCTTTCTTT. This gives the protein CASSLLGWNTEAFF.

The chain uses TRBV6-1 and TRBJ2-2; 11 nucleotides align to TRBD2. V lost 7 bases, J lost 10 bases, and 14 bases stayed unmatched. This CDR3 spans 16 amino acids. Germline V gives CDR1 MNHNS, CDR2 SASEGT. CDR3 in amino acids: CASTRSKLAGDMELFF. As DNA, the CDR3 is TGTGCCAGCACCCGATCCAAACTAGCGGGAGATATGGAGCTGTTTTTT.

In this sample, this clonotype turned up a few times. The chain uses TRBV5-4 and TRBJ2-1; D unclear. The CDR3 is made up of 15 amino acids. Germline V lookup: CDR1 SGHNT, CDR2 YYREEE (reference sequence). The germline V and J ends were trimmed by 0 bases and 0 bases, with 7 bases remaining between them. CDR3 amino acids: CASSLDPSSYNEQFF. The DNA of the CDR3 is TGTGCCAGCAGCTTGGATCCGAGCTCCTACAATGAGCAGTTCTTC.

This sequence joins TRBV20-1 and TRBJ1-2; D remains ambiguous. The length of the CDR3 is 13 residues. V was clipped by 6 bases and J by 6 bases, with 17 bases between them. Germline V gene data show CDR1 as DFQATT and CDR2 as SNEGSKA (reference sequence). The chain's CDR3 is CSAQAGIGDGYTF. CDR3 coding DNA: TGCAGTGCCCAAGCCGGGATCGGGGATGGCTACACCTTC.

The chain uses TRBV5-4 and TRBJ2-4, with D possibly TRBD2 on 5 matching bases. The ends were cut back, 9 bases at V and 5 bases at J, with 24 bases in the middle. The CDR3 consists of 16 residues. CDR1 is SGHNT, CDR2 YYREEE, per germline (reference sequence). This chain's CDR3 is CATSEEPGVLQNIQYF. DNA of the CDR3: TGTGCCACCTCGGAGGAGCCCGGGGTCCTTCAAAACATTCAGTACTTC.

The V call is TRBV7-8, the J call TRBJ2-1, with D tentatively TRBD2 (7 bases). The V gene's germline CDR1 is SGHVS and CDR2 FQNEAQ. The CDR3 has 14 amino acids. Trimming removed 8 bases at V and 6 bases at J, with 17 bases between. The CDR3, as DNA: TGTGCCAGCCTCGTGGGGGGGCGGTCCAATGAGCAGTTCTTC. Translation gives CASLVGGRSNEQFF.

The rearrangement links TRBV12-5 to TRBJ2-2; 7 bases map to TRBD1. Looked up from germline, CDR1 is LGHNT and CDR2 is FRNRAP. V lost 4 bases and J lost 1; bases outside the gene matches: 6. CDR3 length: 16 residues. This chain's CDR3 is CASGYPGQRNTGELFF. In DNA form, the CDR3 reads TGTGCTAGTGGTTACCCGGGACAGCGGAACACCGGGGAGCTGTTTTTT.

The chain is built from TRBV6-1 and TRBJ2-2; maybe TRBD2 (5 bases). The CDR3 contains 16 residues. The germline V gene encodes CDR1 MNHNS and CDR2 SASEGT. V was cut by 6 bases and J by 1 base, with 15 bases left in between. CDR3 nucleotides: TGTGCCAGCAGACTATGGACTGATTGGAACACCGGGGAGCTGTTTTTT. Amino acids: CASRLWTDWNTGELFF.

J is TRBJ1-2 and V is TRBV30; TRBD1 is a possible D gene (6 bases). V lost 4 bases to trimming and J lost 4 bases, with 22 bases between them. Germline V lookup: CDR1 GTSNPN, CDR2 SVGIG (reference sequence). There are 16 residues in the CDR3. The CDR3 region is CAWMGRQGMTFYGYTF. The CDR3, as DNA: TGTGCCTGGATGGGAAGGCAGGGGATGACCTTCTATGGCTACACCTTC.

The J gene is TRBJ2-3, the V gene TRBV5-4; weak D call: TRBD1 (6 bases). In germline, CDR1 is SGHNT, CDR2 YYREEE (reference sequence). With 0 bases removed from V and 5 bases from J, the gap between germline ends came to 13 bases. The CDR3 loop spans 15 amino acids. The CDR3 is CASSLAQGFRDTQYF. CDR3 nucleotide sequence: TGTGCCAGCAGCTTGGCTCAGGGGTTCAGAGATACGCAGTATTTT.

This chain's CDR3 is CASRGRSRGTDTQYF. CDR3 bases: TGTGCCAGCAGGGGTCGTAGCAGGGGCACAGATACGCAGTATTTT. The rearrangement joins TRBV2 to TRBJ2-3; the D gene is possibly TRBD1 (5 bases). The CDR3 runs to 15 residues. Trimming took 6 bases from V and 1 from J, leaving 14 bases between them. Germline lookup yields CDR1 SNHLY and CDR2 FYNNEI.

The genes are TRBV19 and TRBJ2-1; TRBD2 aligns across 10 bases. The CDR3 covers 15 residues. V trimming: 5 bases; J trimming: 7 bases; junction bases outside the gene matches: 8. Germline CDR1 and CDR2: LNHDA and SQIVND (reference sequence). DNA for the CDR3: TGTGCCAGTAGTGGCCTAGCGGGGGTTGTAAATGAGCAGTTCTTC. Translating gives CASSGLAGVVNEQFF.

The V call is TRBV6-1, the J call TRBJ2-4; tentative D call: TRBD1 (6 bases). This CDR3 region has 17 residues. Germline V lookup: CDR1 MNHNS, CDR2 SASEGT. V lost 2 bases and J 5 bases, leaving 19 bases between the germline ends. The CDR3: CASSEQFHRVRENIQYF. In DNA, the CDR3 is TGTGCCAGCAGTGAACAATTCCACAGGGTGAGGGAAAACATTCAGTACTTC.

The gene calls are TRBV11-3 and TRBJ2-1, with D unresolved. The CDR3 extends over 14 amino acids. Germline-derived CDR1 and CDR2 are SGHNT and YENEEA. The V end lost 3 bases, the J end lost 4 bases, and 10 bases lay between the germline ends. The CDR3 DNA reads as TGTGCCAGCAGCTTGGGCAGCCTATACAATGAGCAGTTCTTC. It specifies CASSLGSLYNEQFF.

The chain couples TRBV28 to TRBJ2-1; a possible D gene is TRBD2 (6 bases). Germline-derived CDR1 and CDR2 are MDHEN and SYDVKM. Trimming cost V 3 bases and J 3 bases, with 18 bases left between them. This CDR3 contains 17 residues. Here the CDR3 reads CASSLPPGGTSYNEQFF. For the CDR3, the DNA is TGTGCCAGCAGTTTGCCCCCCGGCGGGACCAGCTACAATGAGCAGTTCTTC.

This chain links TRBV5-8 with TRBJ1-1; D call uncertain. Germline V gene data show CDR1 as SGHTS and CDR2 as YDEGEE. The CDR3 sequence is 12 residues long. V lost 7 bases and J 0 bases, leaving 7 bases between the germline ends. The CDR3: CASEGMNTEAFF. The CDR3, as DNA: TGTGCCAGCGAAGGGATGAACACTGAAGCTTTCTTT.

The chain employs TRBV4-3 and TRBJ1-1; no definite D call. With 0 bases removed from V and 5 bases from J, the gap between germline ends came to 10 bases. CDR3 length: 14 residues. Germline CDR1 reads LGHNA; CDR2 reads YSLEER. CDR3 sequence: CASSQDSLGTEAFF. In DNA form, the CDR3 reads TGCGCCAGCAGCCAAGATTCGCTGGGTACTGAAGCTTTCTTT.

The chain has TRBV20-1 and TRBJ2-4, with D perhaps being TRBD1 or TRBD2 (5 bases each). V was clipped by 6 bases and J by 2 bases, with 11 bases between them. The germline V gene encodes CDR1 DFQATT and CDR2 SNEGSKA (reference sequence). The CDR3 totals 13 residues. Here the CDR3 DNA reads TGCAGTGCGGGGGTGCCGTCCAAAAACATTCAGTACTTC. Translating it yields CSAGVPSKNIQYF.

The chain links TRBV12-3 or TRBV12-4 to TRBJ1-6, with D hard to call. V dropped 3 bases and J dropped 3 bases, with 9 bases sitting between them. The CDR3 consists of 15 residues. The CDR3 DNA reads TGTGCCAGCAGTTTTGCCCCTGTCTATAATTCACCCCTCCACTTT. Translating it yields CASSFAPVYNSPLHF.

V is TRBV18 and J is TRBJ1-1; D is perhaps TRBD1 (5 bases). The ends were cut back, 6 bases at V and 1 base at J, with 15 bases in the middle. Germline V CDR1 and CDR2: KGHSH, LQKENI. The CDR3 consists of 15 residues. The CDR3 DNA follows: TGTGCCAGCTCCCCTGTAGGGGCTCAGAACACTGAAGCTTTCTTT. The encoded protein is CASSPVGAQNTEAFF. Full variable domain (rest looked up from reference TRBV18 and TRBJ1-1): NAGVMQNPRHLVRRRGQEARLRCSPMKGHSHVYWYRQLPEEGLKFMVYLQKENIIDESGMPKERFSAEFPKEGPSILRIQQVVRGDSAAYFCASSPVGAQNTEAFFGQGTRLTVV.

The rearrangement links TRBV20-1 to TRBJ2-5, with 11 nucleotides matching TRBD2. In germline, CDR1 is DFQATT, CDR2 SNEGSKA (reference sequence). The CDR3 totals 18 residues. The V segment lost 0 bases and the J segment 5 bases; nucleotides outside the gene matches: 14. For the CDR3, the DNA is TGCAGTGCTAGAGATCAGCGGCTAGCGGGGGGCCACTGGGAGACCCAGTACTTC. This sequence encodes CSARDQRLAGGHWETQYF.

The chain carries TRBV6-5 and TRBJ2-7; TRBD2 might be the D (5 bases). The CDR3 loop spans 15 amino acids. In germline, CDR1 is MNHEY, CDR2 SVGAGI. V was trimmed by 0 bases and J by 4 bases, leaving 13 bases between them. Written as DNA, the CDR3 is TGTGCCAGCAGTTACTCGAAGGGTCCGGGGTACGAGCAGTACTTC. Translated, it gives CASSYSKGPGYEQYF.

The V and J genes are TRBV5-1 and TRBJ1-1; no clear D. CDR3 length: 13 residues. Trimming cost V 0 bases and J 4 bases, with 7 bases left between them. Germline V gives CDR1 SGHRS, CDR2 YFSETQ. CDR3 in amino acids: CASSLEGVTEAFF. CDR3 coding DNA: TGCGCCAGCAGCTTGGAGGGAGTCACTGAAGCTTTCTTT. The variable domain in full, with the rest retrieved from reference TRBV5-1 and TRBJ1-1, is KAGVTQTPRYLIKTRGQQVTLSCSPISGHRSVSWYQQTPGQGLQFLFEYFSETQRNKGNFPGRFSGRQFSNSRSEMNVSTLELGDSALYLCASSLEGVTEAFFGQGTRLTVV.

The chain has TRBV7-2 and TRBJ1-4, with D possibly being TRBD1 (5 bases). The V gene lost 5 bases and the J gene lost 8 bases, with 12 bases spanning the gap. CDR3 length: 13 amino acids. Per the germline V gene, CDR1 is SGHTA and CDR2 is FQGNSA. This CDR3 is CASSPWGGEKLFF. As DNA, the CDR3 is TGTGCCAGCAGCCCATGGGGGGGGGAAAAACTGTTTTTT.

The V gene is TRBV12-3 or TRBV12-4, the J gene TRBJ2-1, with 7 positions matching TRBD2. V shed 7 bases, J shed 10 bases, and the junction held 13 bases outside the gene matches. The CDR3 has 14 residues. This CDR3 is CASTTSGAAREQFF. The CDR3 DNA follows: TGTGCCAGCACCACCAGCGGGGCGGCCAGAGAGCAGTTCTTC.